This paragraph reports one T cell receptor (beta chain). What it recognizes is unknown. Coverage ceases 3 residues before the CDR3 finishes, and the germline J gene fills in the end. The repertoire was sequenced with immunoSEQ multiplex PCR; TCRdb's copy has only in-frame clones and lacks some. The sample includes some 20,000 clones. Trimming removed 2 bases from V and 8 bases from J, with 19 bases in between. Germline V lookup: CDR1 SNHLY, CDR2 FYNNEI. The CDR3 sequence is 16 residues long. The sample belongs to a study of T cells in women clearing cervical HPV infection. As for the study in general: Blood came at first lesion visit for cases, post-clearance for controls.

Findings of the study overall: CIN3+ cases had significantly higher TCR richness than controls; evenness did not differ. T-cell numbers per sample were unknown and may explain richness differences.

The chain links TRBV2 to TRBJ2-1; possibly TRBD1 for D (6 bases). The sample consisted of blood buffy coat. The TCR originated in a woman between 18 and 69 years old with a cervical HPV16 infection that either progressed to CIN3+ or cleared (not recorded which). This chain's CDR3 is CASSETGFARKHEQFF. The covered CDR3 bases are TGTGCCAGCAGTGAAACAGGGTTTGCTAGAAAGCATGAG.